This T cell receptor beta chain was retrieved from a study of blood T cells in healthy people across ages. Study-level results: The CMV status of each donor remained undetermined, and this could have confounded shifts in expanded clonotypes. Estimates drawn from one million T cells were deemed to understate diversity.

This clonotype was seen a few times. What it recognizes is unknown. Sample-barcoded 5' priming and a J-beta primer mix drove a second PCR of roughly 6 to 12 cycles. CDR3-containing paired-end reads numbering at least 2.5 million came from each sample. TCRdb independently ran MiXCR on the 5' RACE reads; one entry per CDR3 protein. The table shows roughly 800,000 distinct CDR3 sequences, with approximately 25% occurring only once. The V and J ends lost 6 bases and 0 bases respectively, with 15 bases between them. The CDR3 has 15 amino acids. The sample was also linked to a second study, of T cells of mothers and their children. Per that paper: Each mother gave over 10 million TCR beta CDR3 reads; each child, around 2.8 million.

The receptor's source is a boy younger than 18 in good health. The chain uses TRBV12-3 or TRBV12-4 and TRBJ2-7; possible D gene TRBD2, 7 bases. Material for sequencing was blood. For the CDR3, the DNA is TGTGCCAGCAGAGACGGGGGGCCTAGCTCCTACGAGCAGTACTTC. Translating it yields CASRDGGPSSYEQYF.